One and the same sample provided the 15 T cell receptor beta chains below, sequenced in a study of shared clonotypes between healthy human individuals. Generated by immunoSEQ multiplex PCR, the TCRdb table keeps only in-frame clones and is missing some. The table records around 2.5 million clones, roughly 93% of them present only once. Source material: naive CD4+ T cells from PBMCs. Subset indicated: CD45RA+ positively selected. Receptors originate from a man between 18 and 29 years old in good health. Some clones in this sample may be carry-over from other donors' samples.

V and J are TRBV7-9 and TRBJ2-7; the match to TRBD1 covers 7 bases. This CDR3 spans 15 amino acids. After removal of 1 base from V and 4 bases from J, the junction contained 7 bases not matched to a gene. In germline, CDR1 is SEHNR, CDR2 FQNEAQ (reference sequence). The CDR3: CASSLDSGRGYEQYF. CDR3 sequence (DNA): TGTGCCAGCAGCTTAGATTCGGGCAGGGGGTACGAGCAGTACTTC.

V is TRBV5-1 and J is TRBJ2-3, with TRBD2 matching 9 bases. V dropped 2 bases and J dropped 2; count of bases not matched to a gene: 6. CDR1 and CDR2 from the germline V gene are SGHRS and YFSETQ. The CDR3 contains 16 residues. The CDR3 sequence: CASSFLAGQNTDTQYF. The DNA for the CDR3 is TGCGCCAGCAGCTTTCTAGCGGGACAAAACACAGATACGCAGTATTTT.

This clone was observed a single time. The V gene is TRBV30, the J gene TRBJ2-4, with 9 bases aligning to TRBD1. The CDR3 totals 13 residues. Germline trimming cut 4 bases from V and 6 bases from J; bases unmatched to any gene: 4. Germline V gene sequence: CDR1 GTSNPN, CDR2 SVGIG (reference sequence). The CDR3 reads CAWNPDRGNIQYF. The CDR3 bases are TGTGCCTGGAATCCGGACAGGGGAAACATTCAGTACTTC.

J is TRBJ1-5 and V is TRBV7-8; D is unclear. Trimming removed 2 bases from V and 4 bases from J, with 15 bases in between. The CDR3 is made up of 16 amino acids. Germline CDR1 is SGHVS and CDR2 is FQNEAQ. The CDR3 DNA follows: TGTGCCAGCAGCTTACTAGAGATTTCTCCTAATCAGCCCCAGCATTTT. Amino acids: CASSLLEISPNQPQHF.

CDR3 region: CASSQGQTGANVLTF. CDR3 DNA sequence: TGCGCCAGCAGCCAGGGACAGACTGGGGCCAACGTCCTGACTTTC. V usage is TRBV5-1 and J usage is TRBJ2-6; 7 bases fit TRBD1. CDR3 size: 15 residues. V was pared by 4 bases and J by 2 bases, with 3 bases of the junction left unmatched. The germline gives CDR1 SGHRS, CDR2 YFSETQ.

This rearrangement joins TRBV10-3 to TRBJ2-7, with D unclear. Trimming took off 0 bases at V and 2 bases at J, with 11 bases between the two ends. The CDR3 runs to 15 residues. Looked up from germline, CDR1 is ENHRY and CDR2 is SYGVKD. The chain's CDR3 is CAISESTKRTYEQYF. DNA of the CDR3: TGTGCCATCAGTGAGTCGACGAAGAGGACCTACGAGCAGTACTTC.

The chain is built from TRBV7-3 and TRBJ1-2, with 8 bases identical to TRBD1. Germline CDR1 and CDR2: SGHTA and FQGTGA. V shed 7 bases and J 2 bases; nucleotides not matched to a gene: 6. This CDR3 comprises 14 residues. DNA of the CDR3: TGTGCCAGCACCCTGGACAGGGCCAACTATGGCTACACCTTC. It codes for CASTLDRANYGYTF.

The chain joins TRBV5-6 to TRBJ2-1; D might be TRBD1 (6 bases). The V end was cut by 2 bases, the J end by 6 bases, with 15 bases between. Looked up from germline, CDR1 is SGHDT and CDR2 is YYEEEE. The CDR3 extends over 15 amino acids. CDR3 bases: TGTGCCAGCAGCTTACAGGGATTGGGGAGCAATGAGCAGTTCTTC. Translation gives CASSLQGLGSNEQFF.

This chain links TRBV9 with TRBJ2-1; 13 bases agree with TRBD2. Germline-derived CDR1 and CDR2 are SGDLS and YYNGEE. V was clipped by 0 bases and J by 5 bases; unmatched bases: 5. The CDR3 contains 17 residues. CDR3 in DNA: TGTGCCAGCAGCGTAGGGCGGGGGACTAGCGGGAACAATGAGCAGTTCTTC. Encoded protein: CASSVGRGTSGNNEQFF.

V is TRBV6-5 and J is TRBJ2-2, with 8 bases aligning to TRBD2. V lost 6 bases and J lost 3; bases outside the gene matches: 6. CDR1 is MNHEY and CDR2 is SVGAGI in the germline V gene. This CDR3 region has 15 residues. The CDR3 loop is CASRVGGRYTGELFF. DNA for the CDR3: TGTGCCAGCAGGGTAGGCGGGAGGTACACCGGGGAGCTGTTTTTT.

The rearrangement joins TRBV7-9 to TRBJ1-2, with D unclear. The germline V gene encodes CDR1 SEHNR and CDR2 FQNEAQ (reference sequence). This CDR3 is 13 amino acids long. V lost 7 bases to trimming and J lost 3 bases, with 12 bases between them. The CDR3 region has the DNA TGTGCCAGCACCCCGGACGGATACTATGGCTACACCTTC. This gives the protein CASTPDGYYGYTF.

The chain has TRBV5-1 and TRBJ2-7; 7 positions match TRBD2. Trimming cost V 2 bases and J 2 bases; bases outside gene matches: 4. CDR1 SGHRS and CDR2 YFSETQ come from the germline V gene. The CDR3 has 14 amino acids. CDR3 amino acids: CASSFSRGAYEQYF. Written as DNA, the CDR3 is TGCGCCAGCAGCTTCTCTCGGGGGGCCTACGAGCAGTACTTC.

The rearrangement joins TRBV15 to TRBJ2-1; 11 bases are shared with TRBD1. The CDR3 consists of 14 residues. Per the germline V gene, CDR1 is LNHNV and CDR2 is YYDKDF (reference sequence). The V gene end was trimmed by 5 bases and the J gene end by 9 bases; junction bases not matched to a gene: 6. CDR3 in amino acids: CATSRLGTGGEQFF. CDR3 coding DNA: TGTGCCACCAGCCGCCTTGGGACAGGGGGTGAGCAGTTCTTC. The whole variable domain, filled in from reference TRBV15 and TRBJ2-1, reads DAMVIQNPRYQVTQFGKPVTLSCSQTLNHNVMYWYQQKSSQAPKLLFHYYDKDFNNEADTPDNFQSRRPNTSFCFLDIRSPGLGDTAMYLCATSRLGTGGEQFFGPGTRLTVL.

V is TRBV6-6 and J is TRBJ2-7; D could derive from TRBD1 or TRBD2 (5 bases each). Trimming shortened V by 4 bases and J by 0 bases, and 10 bases separated the two germline ends. The germline V gene has CDR1 MNHNY and CDR2 SVGAGI (reference sequence). The CDR3 runs 14 residues. CDR3 DNA: TGTGCCAGCAGTTCCCGGGGCGACTCCTACGAGCAGTACTTC. Protein: CASSSRGDSYEQYF.

The chain links TRBV2 to TRBJ2-7; 10 positions match TRBD1. J was trimmed by 3 bases and V by 5 bases; bases with no gene match: 4. The CDR3 runs 14 residues. CDR1 is SNHLY and CDR2 is FYNNEI in the germline V gene. Here the CDR3 DNA reads TGTGCCAGCAGTCCGGGACAGGGGCACTACGAGCAGTACTTC. Encoded protein: CASSPGQGHYEQYF. Full variable domain (rest looked up from reference TRBV2 and TRBJ2-7): EPEVTQTPSHQVTQMGQEVILRCVPISNHLYFYWYRQILGQKVEFLVSFYNNEISEKSEIFDDQFSVERPDGSNFTLKIRSTKLEDSAMYFCASSPGQGHYEQYFGPGTRLTVT.